This TCR beta chain is drawn from a study of immune evolution from preneoplasia to lung adenocarcinoma (dated by TCRdb to the early 2020s). As for the study more broadly: HLA loss of heterozygosity was found in about 7% of AIS, around 14% of MIA and under 40% of ADC lesions, and in no AAH lesions. Sample size was based on specimen availability rather than a prior power calculation. Class I HLA alleles were inferred from exome data with POLYSOLVER, and allele-specific HLA loss was detected with LOHHLA. The immune data were integrated with whole exome sequencing and methylation data obtained from the same cohort of nodules. The overall cohort comprised around 48 patients with pulmonary nodules who underwent surgical resection. The study profiled immune contexture across lung adenocarcinoma precursors and invasive adenocarcinoma using immune gene expression, TCR sequencing and multiplex immunofluorescence. The TCR sequencing data were obtained from 51 patients. The study reported that about 100 samples were used for TCR sequencing. Resected precursor lesions (AAH, AIS, MIA) and invasive adenocarcinomas were each compared against paired morphologically normal lung tissue. The study at large found these results: Findings were based on association rather than direct causation; larger cohorts with long-term follow-up and longitudinal biopsies were deemed needed. Normal lung had the highest top T cell clone frequencies, and these frequencies appeared to fall progressively from AAH through AIS, MIA and invasive adenocarcinoma. Because all patients were from Japan and China, applicability to Western populations was uncertain. Normal lung showed the highest clonality, whereas later-stage lesions appeared to have higher T cell density and diversity but lower clonality. T cell clonality was highest in KRAS-mutant nodules compared with EGFR-mutant or double wild-type lesions.

The patients had resection in Japan or China between about 2014 and 2018. Two lung cancer pathologists independently reviewed H&E slides to confirm the histologic diagnosis of every case. To enrich premalignant or tumor cells for nucleic acid extraction, macro-dissection was performed after pathologic assessment. FFPE tissue was used for DNA isolation with the AllPrep DNA/RNA FFPE Kit. Taken from the germline V gene (reference sequence), the CDR1 and CDR2 loops are PRHDT and FYEKMQ. A distance of 12 bases separates the germline ends of V and J, which lose 2 bases and 2 bases respectively. From cysteine to phenylalanine, the CDR3 is 15 amino acids long. Kept here is only the CDR3 DNA, which spans 45 bases and is read in frame from base 1. The immunoSEQ hsTCRbeta Kit was used to sequence TCR beta CDR3 regions from DNA. As for the original processing: The ImmunoSEQ Analyzer was used to analyse the TCR sequencing data. T cell clonality was calculated on productive rearrangements as 1 minus Pielou's evenness. T cell diversity was measured with the inverse Simpson index on productive templates. T cell density was defined as TCR beta template counts normalized to usable DNA, with usable DNA estimated by amplifying and sequencing housekeeping genes. Two-sided Kruskal-Wallis tests were used to compare TCR metrics between histologic stages. As stored in TCRdb, this immuneACCESS dataset retains in-frame rearrangements with V and J assigned. A fraction of the clones does not appear; measured against another copy, unresolved V genes explain less than half of the discrepancy, and the remainder lacks a known reason. The D gene and trimming were derived from the DNA, and the V and J assignments and clone size from that table. The sample includes about 6,600 clones, with more than 65% observed a single time. Under 8.5% of the sample comes from the top ten.

As regards this clone: The specificity of this receptor is unknown. No per-base quality is available; no much larger clone lies one base away.

Sequences were obtained from FFPE lung adenocarcinoma in situ tissue. The label giving this sample's cell subset or site can be read as: preinvasive adenocarcinoma in situ (AIS). This chain is built from TRBV13 and TRBJ1-1, with the D gene uncertain. This sequence was found in a person aged 60-79 years with lung adenocarcinoma. The CDR3 in this case is CASSLLDGLNTEAFF. The nucleotide sequence reads as follows: TGTGCCAGCAGCTTACTGGACGGGCTAAACACTGAAGCTTTCTTT.